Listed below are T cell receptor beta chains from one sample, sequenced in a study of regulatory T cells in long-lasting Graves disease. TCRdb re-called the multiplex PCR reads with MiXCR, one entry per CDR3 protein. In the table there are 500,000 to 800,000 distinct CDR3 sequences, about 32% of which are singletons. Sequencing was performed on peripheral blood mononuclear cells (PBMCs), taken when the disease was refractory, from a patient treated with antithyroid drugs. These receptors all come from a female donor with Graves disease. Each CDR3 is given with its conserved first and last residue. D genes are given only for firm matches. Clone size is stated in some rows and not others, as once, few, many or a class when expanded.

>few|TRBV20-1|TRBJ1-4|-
TGCAGTGCTCCCGAGAAGGGGATTAATGAAAAACTGTTTTTT
CSAPEKGINEKLFF
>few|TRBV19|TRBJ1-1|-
TGTGCCAGTAGATCCCGACAGAACTTGAACACTGAAGCTTTCTTT
CASRSRQNLNTEAFF
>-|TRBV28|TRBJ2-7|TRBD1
TGTGCCAGCAGTTTAACGTCCGTCGGTGCGGGACAGGGGCCTGGGGGCGAGCAGTACTTC
CASSLTSVGAGQGPGGEQYF
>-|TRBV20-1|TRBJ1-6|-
TGCAGTGCCCCAGGGAGCTCCTATAATTCACCCCTCCACTTT
CSAPGSSYNSPLHF
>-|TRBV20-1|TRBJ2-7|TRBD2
TGCAGTGCTAGTCCATTGACTAGCGGAGGCGAGCAGTACTTC
CSASPLTSGGEQYF
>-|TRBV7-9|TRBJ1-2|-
TGTGCCAGCAGCCCAATCGGACCTATGGGCTACACCTTC
CASSPIGPMGYTF
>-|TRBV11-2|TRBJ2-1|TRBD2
TGTGCCAGCAGCCCTGGGCGTCTAGCGGGAGTCAATGAGCAGTTCTTC
CASSPGRLAGVNEQFF
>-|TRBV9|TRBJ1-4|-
TGTGCCAGCAGCGTCGCGGGCATGAATGAAAAACTGTTTTTT
CASSVAGMNEKLFF
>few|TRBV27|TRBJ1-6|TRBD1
TGTGCCAGCAGTTCCCAGGGGGCTGGCTATAATTCACCCCTCCACTTT
CASSSQGAGYNSPLHF
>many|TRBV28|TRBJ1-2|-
TGTGCCAGCAGTTTTTACTATGGCTACACCTTC
CASSFYYGYTF
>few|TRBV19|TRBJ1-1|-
TGTGCCACCAGGGATCGGGAAACTGAAGCTTTCTTT
CATRDRETEAFF
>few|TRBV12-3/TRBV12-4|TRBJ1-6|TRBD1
TGTGCCAGCACCGCCACCCAGGGACAGGGCTTAAGGACATATAATTCACCCCTCCACTTT
CASTATQGQGLRTYNSPLHF
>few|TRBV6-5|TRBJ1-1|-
TGTGCCAGCAGTTACAACAAACGGACAGCGACTCCAAACACTGAAGCTTTCTTT
CASSYNKRTATPNTEAFF
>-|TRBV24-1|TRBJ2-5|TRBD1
TGTGCCACCAGTGACAACGGACAGGGCCAAGAGACCCAGTACTTC
CATSDNGQGQETQYF
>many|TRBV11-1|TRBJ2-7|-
TGTGCCAGCAGCCTAAACAGGTACGAGCAGTACTTC
CASSLNRYEQYF
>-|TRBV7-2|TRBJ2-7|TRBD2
TGTGCCAGCAGCTTAGGACCTAGCGGGAATTACGAGCAGTACTTC
CASSLGPSGNYEQYF
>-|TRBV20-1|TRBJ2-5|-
TGCAGTGCTAGACCAGGAACAAGCCAAGAGACCCAGTACTTC
CSARPGTSQETQYF
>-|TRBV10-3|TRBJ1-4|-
TGTGCCATCAGTGACTCACGGGTTAATGAAAAACTGTTTTTT
CAISDSRVNEKLFF
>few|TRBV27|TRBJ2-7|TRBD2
TGTGCCAGCAGCGGGACTAGCGGCGAGCAGTACTTC
CASSGTSGEQYF
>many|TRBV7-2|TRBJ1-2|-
TGTGCCAGCAGCCCAAGGGGTAGTTCAAACTATGGCTACACCTTC
CASSPRGSSNYGYTF
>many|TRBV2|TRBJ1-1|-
TGTGCCAGCAGTGAGTGGAGGGACGGGAAGTCTGAAGCTTTCTTT
CASSEWRDGKSEAFF
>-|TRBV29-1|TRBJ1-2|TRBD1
TGCAGCGTTGAAGCCGGGACAGGGGTGTTCGGCTACACCTTC
CSVEAGTGVFGYTF
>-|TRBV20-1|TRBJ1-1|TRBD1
TGCAGTGCTCATACGGGGGACAGGGGAACTGAAGCTTTCTTT
CSAHTGDRGTEAFF
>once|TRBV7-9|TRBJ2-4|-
TGTGCCAGCTCCATTGGAAGTGGAAACATTCAGTACTTC
CASSIGSGNIQYF
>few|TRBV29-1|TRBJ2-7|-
TGCAGCGTTTCCCCTGCGGGCTACGAGCAGTACTTC
CSVSPAGYEQYF
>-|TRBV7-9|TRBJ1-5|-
TGTGCCAGCAGCTTAGGTCCAGACCGCCATCAGCCCCAGCATTTT
CASSLGPDRHQPQHF
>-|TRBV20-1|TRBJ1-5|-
TGCAGTGCTAGAGATCTCGGCAGGGTCAATCAGCCCCAGCATTTT
CSARDLGRVNQPQHF
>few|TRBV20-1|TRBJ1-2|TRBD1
TGCAGTGCTAGGGCAGACAGGGACTATGGCTACACCTTC
CSARADRDYGYTF
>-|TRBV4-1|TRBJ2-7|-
TGCGCCAGCAGCCAAGCGGTGAAGGTCTACGAGCAGTACTTC
CASSQAVKVYEQYF
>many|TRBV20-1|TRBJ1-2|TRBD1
TGCAGTGCTAGATCGTGGACAGGGGGGCGCTTTGGCTACACCTTC
CSARSWTGGRFGYTF
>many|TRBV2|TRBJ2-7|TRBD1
TGTGCCAGCAGTGAATATCTCCGGGACAGGGACTCCTACGAGCAGTACTTC
CASSEYLRDRDSYEQYF
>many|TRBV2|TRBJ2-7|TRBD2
TGTGCCAGCAGGCGACTAGCGGGAGGGGTCGAGCAGTACTTC
CASRRLAGGVEQYF
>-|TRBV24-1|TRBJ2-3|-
TGTGCCACCAGTGAACCTACAGGGACAGATACGCAGTATTTT
CATSEPTGTDTQYF
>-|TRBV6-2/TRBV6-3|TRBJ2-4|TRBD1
TGTGCCAGCAGTCAATACAGGGGGCGTCGAAACATTCAGTACTTC
CASSQYRGRRNIQYF
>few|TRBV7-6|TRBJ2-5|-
TGTGCCAGCAGCTCCCCGAATTATGGGGAGACCCAGTACTTC
CASSSPNYGETQYF
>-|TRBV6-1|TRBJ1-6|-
TGTGCCAGCAGGATGGGCAGCGAGAATTCACCCCTCCACTTT
CASRMGSENSPLHF
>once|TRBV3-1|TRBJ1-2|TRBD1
TGTGCCAGCAGTCAACTGACAGGGGGCTATGGCTATGGCTACACCTTC
CASSQLTGGYGYGYTF
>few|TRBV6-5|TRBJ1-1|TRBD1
TGTGCCAGCAGTTACGCGGGACAGACTGAAGCTTTCTTT
CASSYAGQTEAFF
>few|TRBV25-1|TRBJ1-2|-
TGTGCCAGCAGTGGAGCCCCAGGGGTTGGCTATGGCTACACCTTC
CASSGAPGVGYGYTF
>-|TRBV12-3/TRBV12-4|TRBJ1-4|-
TGTGCCAGCACCTCCCGGGCAGGGGCCGAAAAACTGTTTTTT
CASTSRAGAEKLFF
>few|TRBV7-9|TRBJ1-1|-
TGTGCCAGCAGCCCTCCCCAGGGGAACACTGAAGCTTTCTTT
CASSPPQGNTEAFF
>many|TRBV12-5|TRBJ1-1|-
TGTGCTAGTGGTTTGGTAGAGGGAGCGTACAACACTGAAGCTTTCTTT
CASGLVEGAYNTEAFF
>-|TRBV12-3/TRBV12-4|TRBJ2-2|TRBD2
TGTGCCAGCAGCCCTGGCGGGAGAGGTACCGGGGAGCTGTTTTTT
CASSPGGRGTGELFF
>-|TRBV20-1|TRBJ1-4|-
TGCAGTGCGGCCGGCCGGCAACCAAGGAATGAAAAACTGTTTTTT
CSAAGRQPRNEKLFF
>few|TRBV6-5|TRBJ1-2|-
TGTGCCAGCAGTTACCCGGGGGCGTACTATGGCTACACCTTC
CASSYPGAYYGYTF
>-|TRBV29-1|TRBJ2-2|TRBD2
TGCAGCGTCCTAGATGGGGACTACCCGAACACCGGGGAGCTGTTTTTT
CSVLDGDYPNTGELFF